The text below deals with one TCR beta chain. Its antigen is not identified. The junction had 8 bases not matched to a gene; V was cut back by 8 bases and J by 4 bases. The CDR3 runs 13 residues. The germline V gene has CDR1 SGDLS and CDR2 YYNGEE. After isolation, RNA underwent reverse transcription to generate cDNA as the sequencing template. Libraries were prepared by immunoSEQ multiplex PCR; TCRdb keeps only in-frame clonotypes and omits some of them. This table has under 300,000 clones, over 45% appearing once. The data stem from a study of CD8+ T cells in alopecia areata. In the study overall: Severity of treated patients was scored by affected scalp percentage. Study conclusions and caveats: Among the cells sequenced in scalp samples are also the resident alphabeta T cells of normal skin. Links between baseline CD8+ expansion and response need larger treated cohorts.

Regarding treatment: oral pan-JAK inhibitor, 5-10 mg twice daily. Starting from PBMCs, sorting isolated CD4+ and CD8+ T cells. The V call is TRBV9, the J call TRBJ1-2, with 7 bases identical to TRBD1. The starting material was CD4+ T cells sorted from blood, obtained around week 54, from a patient treated with tofacitinib. This receptor was taken from a human donor with alopecia areata. As DNA, the CDR3 is TGTGCCAGTGGAACAGGGGTACTCTATGGCTACACCTTC. Translation gives CASGTGVLYGYTF.